Listed here is a single T cell receptor (beta chain). Its antigen is not identified. This entry is derived from a study of blood T cells in healthy people across ages. Study-wide points: Diversity estimates from one million T cells were considered underestimates.

CDR1 is SGHRS, CDR2 YFSETQ, per germline. Trimming stripped 1 base from V and 6 bases from J, with 7 bases between. The CDR3 contains 12 residues. Together with a sample-barcoded 5' primer, a J-beta primer mix was included in a second PCR lasting about 6 to 11 cycles. Every molecule of cDNA carried a tag from a template-switch adaptor with 12 random nucleotides. TCRdb re-called the 5' RACE reads through MiXCR, storing one row per CDR3 protein. This table holds some 750,000 distinct CDR3 sequences, over 20% found once. The receptor was isolated from a man between 65 and 85 years old in good health. Sequencing was done on a sample of blood. The chain uses TRBV5-1 and TRBJ1-2; maybe TRBD1 (5 bases). The CDR3 spells CASSLRDDGYTF. The CDR3 region has the DNA TGCGCCAGCAGCTTGAGGGACGATGGCTACACCTTC.